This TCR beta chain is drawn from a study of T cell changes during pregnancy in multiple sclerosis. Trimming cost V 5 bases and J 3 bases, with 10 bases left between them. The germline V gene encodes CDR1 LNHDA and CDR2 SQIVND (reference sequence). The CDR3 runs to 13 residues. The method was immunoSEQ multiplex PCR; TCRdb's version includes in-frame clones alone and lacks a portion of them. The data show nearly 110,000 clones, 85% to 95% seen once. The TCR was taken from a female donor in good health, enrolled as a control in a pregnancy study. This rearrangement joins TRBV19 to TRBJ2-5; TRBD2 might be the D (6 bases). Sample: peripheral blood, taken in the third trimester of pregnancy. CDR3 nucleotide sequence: TGTGCCAGTAGTTACTGGGGGGAAGAGACCCAGTACTTC. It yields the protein CASSYWGEETQYF. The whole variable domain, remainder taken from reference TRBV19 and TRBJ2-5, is DGGITQSPKYLFRKEGQNVTLSCEQNLNHDAMYWYRQDPGQGLRLIYYSQIVNDFQKGDIAEGYSVSREKKESFPLTVTSAQKNPTAFYLCASSYWGEETQYFGPGTRLLVL.